Given below is one T cell receptor beta chain in context. Its antigen is still unknown. This CDR3 is built from 15 residues. In germline, CDR1 is LNHDA, CDR2 SQIVND (reference sequence). J lost 0 bases, V lost 5 bases, and 3 bases had no gene match. The primer mix had 60 Vbeta and 13 Jbeta primers. Assay used: immunoSEQ multiplex PCR; TCRdb lists only in-frame clones, some missing. The sample gives about 130,000 clones, about four fifths of which show up once; about 11% is in the top ten. Each donor's status was that of a healthy bone marrow donor. The source of the sample is a study of cytomegalovirus exposure and HLA in healthy donors. Study-wide results and caveats: In vitro testing confirmed a few CMV-associated chains as specific for CMV antigens.

The V gene is TRBV19, the J gene TRBJ2-7; 11 bases are shared with TRBD1. Sequencing was done on a sample of PBMCs. The sequence was obtained from a male donor in good health and CMV-seropositive. CDR3 amino acids: CASSFGQGASYEQYF. The CDR3 bases are TGTGCCAGTAGTTTCGGACAGGGGGCCTCCTACGAGCAGTACTTC.